The T cell receptor beta chain described here comes from a study of blood T cell repertoires in COVID-19. As originally analysed: By means of reference gene primer amplification, nucleated cell counts were estimated. Repertoires were generated with immunoSEQ multiplex PCR, while TCRdb's copy carries only in-frame clones and drops some. V and J calls plus clone size are reproduced from that table; the DNA served to infer D and trimming. The table records over 200,000 clones, approximately 84% of them present only once. V was pared by 7 bases and J by 4 bases, with 16 bases between. The CDR3 contains 13 residues. Germline loops: CDR1 SQVTM, CDR2 ANQGSEA.

The V and J genes are TRBV29-1 and TRBJ1-1; possible D gene TRBD1, 5 bases. This TCR was recovered from a woman under 40 who had recovered from COVID-19. Sample: peripheral blood. CDR3 sequence reads: CSASGGEGTEAFF. The CDR3 DNA follows: TGCAGCGCCTCGGGGGGGGAAGGCACTGAAGCTTTCTTT.